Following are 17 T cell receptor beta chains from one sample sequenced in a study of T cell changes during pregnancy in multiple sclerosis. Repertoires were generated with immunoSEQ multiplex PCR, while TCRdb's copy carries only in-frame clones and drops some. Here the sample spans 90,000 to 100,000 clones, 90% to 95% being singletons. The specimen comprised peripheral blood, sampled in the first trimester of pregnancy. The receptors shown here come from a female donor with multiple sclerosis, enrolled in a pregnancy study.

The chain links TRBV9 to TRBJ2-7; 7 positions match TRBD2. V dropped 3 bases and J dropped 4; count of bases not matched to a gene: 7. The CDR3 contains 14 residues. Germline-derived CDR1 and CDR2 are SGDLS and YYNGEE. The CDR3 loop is CASSEGLSGYEQYF. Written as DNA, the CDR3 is TGTGCCAGCAGCGAGGGACTATCTGGGTACGAGCAGTACTTC.

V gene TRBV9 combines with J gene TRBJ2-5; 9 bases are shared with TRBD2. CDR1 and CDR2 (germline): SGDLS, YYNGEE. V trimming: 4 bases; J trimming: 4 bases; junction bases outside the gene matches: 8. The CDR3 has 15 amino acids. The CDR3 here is CASSSSGGRRETQYF. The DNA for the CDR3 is TGTGCCAGCAGCTCGAGCGGGGGGAGGCGAGAGACCCAGTACTTC.

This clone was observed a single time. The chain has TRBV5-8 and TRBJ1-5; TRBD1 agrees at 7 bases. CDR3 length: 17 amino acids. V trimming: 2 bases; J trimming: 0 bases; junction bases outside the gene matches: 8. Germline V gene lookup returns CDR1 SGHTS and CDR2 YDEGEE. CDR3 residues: CASSFGTDPHSNQPQHF. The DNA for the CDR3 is TGTGCCAGCAGCTTCGGGACAGACCCCCATAGCAATCAGCCCCAGCATTTT. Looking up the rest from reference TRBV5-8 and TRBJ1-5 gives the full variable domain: EAGVTQSPTHLIKTRGQQATLRCSPISGHTSVYWYQQALGLGLQFLLWYDEGEERNRGNFPPRFSGRQFPNYSSELNVNALELEDSALYLCASSFGTDPHSNQPQHFGDGTRLSIL.

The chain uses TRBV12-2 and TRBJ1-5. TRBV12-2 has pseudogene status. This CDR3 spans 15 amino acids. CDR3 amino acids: CASRSTSGFLQPQHF. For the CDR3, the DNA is TGTGCAAGTCGCTCTACCTCGGGGTTCCTACAGCCCCAGCATTTT.

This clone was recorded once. CDR3 in amino acids: CASSPPSGSGNTIYF. In nucleotides, the CDR3 is TGCGCCAGCAGCCCCCCCTCAGGATCTGGAAACACCATATATTTT. This chain uses TRBV5-1 with TRBJ1-3; D not resolved. The germline CDR1 and CDR2 sequences are SGHRS and YFSETQ. The CDR3 covers 15 residues. The V gene lost 4 bases and the J gene lost 1 base, with 12 bases spanning the gap.

The CDR3 here is CAHTGIGVGQPQHF. In DNA form, the CDR3 reads TGTGCCCACACAGGGATAGGGGTCGGTCAGCCCCAGCATTTT. This chain connects TRBV19 to TRBJ1-5, with TRBD1 as a possible D gene (6 bases). V was cut by 11 bases and J by 6 bases, with 20 bases left in between. Germline V gives CDR1 LNHDA, CDR2 SQIVND (reference sequence). The CDR3 runs to 14 residues.

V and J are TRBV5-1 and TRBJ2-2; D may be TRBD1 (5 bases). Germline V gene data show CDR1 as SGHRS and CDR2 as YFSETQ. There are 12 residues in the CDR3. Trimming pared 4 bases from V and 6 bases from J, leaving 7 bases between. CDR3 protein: CASSKTAGELFF. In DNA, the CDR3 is TGCGCCAGCAGCAAGACAGCCGGGGAGCTGTTTTTT.

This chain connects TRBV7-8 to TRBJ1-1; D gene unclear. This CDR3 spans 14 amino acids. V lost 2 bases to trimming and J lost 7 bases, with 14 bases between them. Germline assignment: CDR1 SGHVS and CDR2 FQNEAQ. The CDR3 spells CASSLIWGGNEAFF. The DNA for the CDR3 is TGTGCCAGCAGCTTAATCTGGGGAGGTAATGAAGCTTTCTTT.

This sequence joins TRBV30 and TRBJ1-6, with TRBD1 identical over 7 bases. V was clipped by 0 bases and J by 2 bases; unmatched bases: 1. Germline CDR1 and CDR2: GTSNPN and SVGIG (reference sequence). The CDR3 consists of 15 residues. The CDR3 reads CAWSVQGTYNSPLHF. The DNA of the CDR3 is TGTGCCTGGAGTGTACAGGGGACCTATAATTCACCCCTCCACTTT.

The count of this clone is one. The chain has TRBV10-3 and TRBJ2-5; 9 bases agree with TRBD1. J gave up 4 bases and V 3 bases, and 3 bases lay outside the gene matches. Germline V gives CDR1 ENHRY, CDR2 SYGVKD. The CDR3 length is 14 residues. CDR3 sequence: CAISDTDRGETQYF. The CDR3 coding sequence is TGTGCCATCAGTGATACGGACAGGGGAGAGACCCAGTACTTC.

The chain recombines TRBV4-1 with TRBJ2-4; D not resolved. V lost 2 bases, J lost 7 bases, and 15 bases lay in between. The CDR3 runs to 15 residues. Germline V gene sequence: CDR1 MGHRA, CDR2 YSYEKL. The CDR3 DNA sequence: TGCGCCAGCAGCCAATATTCACAGTTTACGAACATTCAGTACTTC. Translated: CASSQYSQFTNIQYF.

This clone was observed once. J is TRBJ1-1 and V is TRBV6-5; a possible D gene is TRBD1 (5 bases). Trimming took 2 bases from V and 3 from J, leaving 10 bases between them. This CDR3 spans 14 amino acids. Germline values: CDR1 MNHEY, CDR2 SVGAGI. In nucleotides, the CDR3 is TGTGCCAGCAGTTACCAGGGTATGGACACTGAAGCTTTCTTT. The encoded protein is CASSYQGMDTEAFF.

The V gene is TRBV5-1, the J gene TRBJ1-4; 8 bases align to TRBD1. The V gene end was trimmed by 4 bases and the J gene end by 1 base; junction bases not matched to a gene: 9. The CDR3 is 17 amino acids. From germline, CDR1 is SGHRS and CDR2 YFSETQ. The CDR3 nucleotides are TGCGCCAGCAGCCTGGGTCAGGGGGCAGTAACTAATGAAAAACTGTTTTTT. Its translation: CASSLGQGAVTNEKLFF.

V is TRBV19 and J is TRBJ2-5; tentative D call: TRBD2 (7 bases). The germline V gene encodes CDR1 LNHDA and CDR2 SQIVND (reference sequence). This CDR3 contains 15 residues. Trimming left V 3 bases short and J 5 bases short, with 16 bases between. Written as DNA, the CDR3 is TGTGCCAGTAGTATCGGCTGGGGGCGGGGGGAGACCCAGTACTTC. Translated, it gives CASSIGWGRGETQYF. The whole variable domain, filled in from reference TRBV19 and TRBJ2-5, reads DGGITQSPKYLFRKEGQNVTLSCEQNLNHDAMYWYRQDPGQGLRLIYYSQIVNDFQKGDIAEGYSVSREKKESFPLTVTSAQKNPTAFYLCASSIGWGRGETQYFGPGTRLLVL.

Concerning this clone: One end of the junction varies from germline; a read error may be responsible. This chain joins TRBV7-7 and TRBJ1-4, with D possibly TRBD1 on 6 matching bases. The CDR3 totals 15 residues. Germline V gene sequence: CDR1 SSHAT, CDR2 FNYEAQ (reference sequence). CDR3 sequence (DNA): TGTGCTAGCAGCCCCCGGAGACAGGATAATGAAAAACTGTTTTTT. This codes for CASSPRRQDNEKLFF.

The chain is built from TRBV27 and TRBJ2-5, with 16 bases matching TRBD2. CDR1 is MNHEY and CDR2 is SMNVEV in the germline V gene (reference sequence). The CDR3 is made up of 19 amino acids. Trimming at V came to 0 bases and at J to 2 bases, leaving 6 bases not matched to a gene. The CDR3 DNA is TGTGCCAGCAGTTTATCTCCGGGACTAGCGGGGGGGTTACAAGAGACCCAGTACTTC. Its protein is CASSLSPGLAGGLQETQYF.

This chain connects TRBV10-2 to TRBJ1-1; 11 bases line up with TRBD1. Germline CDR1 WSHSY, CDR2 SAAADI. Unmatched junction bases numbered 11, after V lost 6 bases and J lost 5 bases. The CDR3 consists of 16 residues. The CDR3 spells CASRALTGQGGTEAFF. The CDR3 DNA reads TGCGCCAGCAGGGCCCTAACGGGACAGGGGGGAACTGAAGCTTTCTTT.